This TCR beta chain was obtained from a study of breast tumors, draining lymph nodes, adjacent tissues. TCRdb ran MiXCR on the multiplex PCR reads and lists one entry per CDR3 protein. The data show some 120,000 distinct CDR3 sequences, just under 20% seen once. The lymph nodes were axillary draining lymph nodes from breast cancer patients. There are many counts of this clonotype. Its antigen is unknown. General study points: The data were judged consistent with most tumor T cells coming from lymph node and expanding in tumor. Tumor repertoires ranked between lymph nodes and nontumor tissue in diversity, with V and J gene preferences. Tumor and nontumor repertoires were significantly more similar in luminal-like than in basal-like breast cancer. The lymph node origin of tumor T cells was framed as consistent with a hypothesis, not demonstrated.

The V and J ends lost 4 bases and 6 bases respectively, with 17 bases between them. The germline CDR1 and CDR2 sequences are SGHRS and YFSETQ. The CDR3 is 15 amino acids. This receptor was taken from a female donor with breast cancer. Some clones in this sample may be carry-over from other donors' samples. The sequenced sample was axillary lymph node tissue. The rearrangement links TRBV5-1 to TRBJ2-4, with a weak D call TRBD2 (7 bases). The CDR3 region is CASSPLGGGGNIQYF. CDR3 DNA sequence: TGCGCCAGCAGCCCGCTTGGGGGGGGCGGAAACATTCAGTACTTC.